Described below is a single T cell receptor beta chain sequence and its context. The data were taken from a study of blood T cell repertoires in COVID-19. Study context: Material from acute and convalescent COVID-19 was sourced from the United States, Italy and Spain. The analysed material was cDNA or gDNA that came from T cells, B-cell-depleted T cells, or PBMCs.

Germline CDR1 reads KGHSH; CDR2 reads LQKENI. There are 17 residues in the CDR3. V trimming: 3 bases; J trimming: 3 bases; junction bases outside the gene matches: 6. Authors' data handling: Quantification of nucleated cells was approximated via reference gene primer amplification. This table comes from immunoSEQ multiplex PCR, and its TCRdb copy is limited to in-frame clones, with some not included. Clonal size and the V and J genes are those of that table, whereas D and trimming came from the DNA. The sample includes 110,000 to 150,000 clones, about 82% of them seen just once. The sequence was obtained from a woman aged 55-70 years with acute or convalescent COVID-19. V gene TRBV18 combines with J gene TRBJ2-5; 14 bases agree with TRBD2. The specimen sequenced was peripheral blood. CDR3 in amino acids: CASSPGTSGGPKETQYF. In DNA form, the CDR3 reads TGTGCCAGCTCACCCGGGACTAGCGGGGGTCCTAAAGAGACCCAGTACTTC.